The text below deals with one TCR beta chain. Its antigen is still unknown. This entry is derived from a study of blood T cells in healthy people across ages. General observations from the study: A strong correlation was seen between TCR beta diversity and naive T cell percentage.

A sample-barcoded 5' primer and a J-beta primer mix were used in a second PCR of about 7 to 12 cycles. Each CDR3 protein is one row after TCRdb ran MiXCR on the 5' RACE reads. Here the sample spans about 970,000 distinct CDR3 sequences, roughly 47% being singletons. Drawing of peripheral blood yielded 7.5 to 10 milliliters from each donor. This CDR3 is 14 amino acids long. Trimming removed 2 bases from V and 7 bases from J, with 12 bases in between. From germline, CDR1 is LGHDT and CDR2 YNNKEL (reference sequence). The material sequenced was blood. The chain couples TRBV3-1 to TRBJ2-1; maybe TRBD2 (6 bases). The receptor was isolated from a woman aged 55-69 years in good health. The CDR3 DNA sequence: TGTGCCAGCAGCCAAATCGGGAGTGATAATGAGCAGTTCTTC. It encodes CASSQIGSDNEQFF.